The clone carrying this TCR beta chain has more than one count but fewer than ten. Seattle researchers signed up patients amid active infection and tracked them longitudinally. Authors' analysis steps: The authors estimated nucleated cell counts from reference gene primer amplification. Here immunoSEQ multiplex PCR was the method, and the copy in TCRdb shows in-frame clones only, minus some. The V and J calls and clone size are taken from that table; D and trimming were inferred from the DNA. The data contain 200,000 to 250,000 clones, more than 85% of them singletons. These data belong to a study of blood T cell repertoires in COVID-19. About the research overall: From T cells, B-cell-depleted T cells, or PBMCs came the material, which was cDNA or gDNA.

V shed 0 bases and J shed 6 bases, with 12 bases lying between them. This CDR3 spans 14 amino acids. The germline V gene encodes CDR1 LNHDA and CDR2 SQIVND (reference sequence). V gene TRBV19 combines with J gene TRBJ2-7; D is unclear. Sequenced input: peripheral blood. The receptor comes from a woman aged 45 to 65 with COVID-19, enrolled during active disease. CDR3 sequence reads: CASSIDVGRSEQYF. The CDR3 DNA reads TGTGCCAGTAGTATAGATGTCGGTCGGAGCGAGCAGTACTTC. Full variable domain (outside the CDR3, taken from reference TRBV19 and TRBJ2-7): DGGITQSPKYLFRKEGQNVTLSCEQNLNHDAMYWYRQDPGQGLRLIYYSQIVNDFQKGDIAEGYSVSREKKESFPLTVTSAQKNPTAFYLCASSIDVGRSEQYFGPGTRLTVT.